These T cell receptor beta chains were read from a single sample in a study of radiotherapy plus CTLA-4 blockade in lung cancer. Assay used: immunoSEQ multiplex PCR; TCRdb lists only in-frame clones, some missing. In the table there are 77,000 or so clones, roughly 74% of which are singletons. The sample here was peripheral blood, taken from a patient treated with radiotherapy plus ipilimumab. All receptors derive from a human donor with non-small cell lung cancer whose response to radiotherapy plus ipilimumab could not be evaluated. CDR3s leave out the opening cysteine and the closing phenylalanine or tryptophan.

CDR3 protein: ASSLSEYNEQF
V gene: TRBV5-1
CDR3 length: 11
J gene: TRBJ2-1

CDR3 protein: ASSLSGGSGANVLT
V gene: TRBV7-3
CDR3 length: 14
J gene: TRBJ2-6

CDR3 protein: ASSPLTGGYTDTQY
V gene: TRBV27
CDR3 length: 14
J gene: TRBJ2-3

CDR3 protein: ASLDSLSYNEQF
V gene: TRBV19
CDR3 length: 12
J gene: TRBJ2-1

CDR3 protein: ASSTGQGAVYGYT
V gene: TRBV5-6
CDR3 length: 13
J gene: TRBJ1-2

CDR3 protein: ATRADQTSEQY
V gene: TRBV15
CDR3 length: 11
J gene: -

CDR3 protein: ASSQPAQGGEYGYT
V gene: TRBV4-1
CDR3 length: 14
J gene: TRBJ1-2

CDR3 protein: ASSLPQGVQETQY
V gene: TRBV5-4
CDR3 length: 13
J gene: TRBJ2-5

CDR3 protein: ASSYVGGQAYEQY
V gene: TRBV6-6
CDR3 length: 13
J gene: TRBJ2-7

CDR3 protein: ASTPTVRVDTGELF
V gene: TRBV19
CDR3 length: 14
J gene: TRBJ2-2

CDR3 protein: AIIGGEDPSTDTQY
V gene: TRBV10-3
CDR3 length: 14
J gene: TRBJ2-3

CDR3 protein: ASSQPSQGGYT
V gene: TRBV4-1
CDR3 length: 11
J gene: TRBJ1-2

CDR3 protein: ASSPYTGTEVYEQY
V gene: TRBV4-2
CDR3 length: 14
J gene: TRBJ2-7

CDR3 protein: SARHGGTEAF
V gene: TRBV29-1
CDR3 length: 10
J gene: TRBJ1-1

CDR3 protein: ASSLTLAGTLPD
V gene: TRBV7-9
CDR3 length: 12
J gene: TRBJ2-7

CDR3 protein: ASSPRPVDMNTEAF
V gene: TRBV9
CDR3 length: 14
J gene: TRBJ1-1

CDR3 protein: ASSPTGADGYT
V gene: TRBV5-6
CDR3 length: 11
J gene: TRBJ1-2

CDR3 protein: AISLGLLRNEKLF
V gene: TRBV10-3
CDR3 length: 13
J gene: TRBJ1-4

CDR3 protein: ASSEVYSRVETQY
V gene: TRBV2
CDR3 length: 13
J gene: TRBJ2-5

CDR3 protein: ASSSTGQGSQETQY
V gene: TRBV5-1
CDR3 length: 14
J gene: TRBJ2-5

CDR3 protein: ASSLAQSYNSPLH
V gene: TRBV27
CDR3 length: 13
J gene: TRBJ1-6

CDR3 protein: ASSPQIAGTFYNEQF
V gene: TRBV5-1
CDR3 length: 15
J gene: TRBJ2-1

CDR3 protein: ASSYAGTGFYEQY
V gene: TRBV6-5
CDR3 length: 13
J gene: TRBJ2-7

CDR3 protein: ASSLSEARLQETQY
V gene: TRBV9
CDR3 length: 14
J gene: TRBJ2-5

CDR3 protein: ASSQGTGGNTIY
V gene: TRBV5-5
CDR3 length: 12
J gene: TRBJ1-3

CDR3 protein: ASSLIAGSGANVLT
V gene: TRBV5-1
CDR3 length: 14
J gene: TRBJ2-6

CDR3 protein: ASSLLFRSGSVDEQF
V gene: TRBV5-6
CDR3 length: 15
J gene: TRBJ2-1

CDR3 protein: ASSTIFRVRNYGYT
V gene: TRBV5-6
CDR3 length: 14
J gene: TRBJ1-2

CDR3 protein: ASSTKTGQGILARYGYT
V gene: TRBV7-8
CDR3 length: 17
J gene: TRBJ1-2

CDR3 protein: ASSATAYGYT
V gene: TRBV19
CDR3 length: 10
J gene: TRBJ1-2

CDR3 protein: ASKNRGQGAYNEQF
V gene: TRBV19
CDR3 length: 14
J gene: TRBJ2-1

CDR3 protein: ASSNPPGENGYT
V gene: TRBV5-1
CDR3 length: 12
J gene: TRBJ1-2

CDR3 protein: ASSVGQGAWEQF
V gene: TRBV7-3
CDR3 length: 12
J gene: TRBJ2-1

CDR3 protein: ASSVGGGADIQY
V gene: TRBV9
CDR3 length: 12
J gene: TRBJ2-4

CDR3 protein: ASSSRGTGFSYEQY
V gene: TRBV28
CDR3 length: 14
J gene: TRBJ2-7

CDR3 protein: SVRSSGQAVLRAF
V gene: TRBV29-1
CDR3 length: 13
J gene: TRBJ1-1

CDR3 protein: ASRGLPPAYEQY
V gene: TRBV6-1
CDR3 length: 12
J gene: TRBJ2-7

CDR3 protein: ASRGEGGYGYT
V gene: TRBV6-5
CDR3 length: 11
J gene: TRBJ1-2

CDR3 protein: ASSYAGTTGELF
V gene: TRBV6-6
CDR3 length: 12
J gene: TRBJ2-2

CDR3 protein: ASTGAYSGELF
V gene: TRBV6-6
CDR3 length: 11
J gene: TRBJ2-2

CDR3 protein: ASSFPGDGWQGYT
V gene: TRBV7-9
CDR3 length: 13
J gene: TRBJ1-2